This T cell receptor beta chain was sequenced for a study of blood T cell repertoires in COVID-19. Study background: Acute-phase and convalescent COVID-19 samples originated in the United States, Italy and Spain. Sources were T cells, B-cell-depleted T cells, or PBMCs; the material itself was cDNA or gDNA.

The germline V gene has CDR1 KGHSH and CDR2 LQKENI. CDR3 size: 14 residues. With 2 bases removed from V and 0 bases from J, the gap between germline ends came to 8 bases. In the original workflow: It was from reference gene primer amplification that nucleated cell counts were estimated. The method was immunoSEQ multiplex PCR; TCRdb's version includes in-frame clones alone and lacks a portion of them. V and J calls and clone size are given by that table; D and trimming were obtained from the DNA. The sample includes tens of thousands of clones, roughly 81% of them seen just once. The chain couples TRBV18 to TRBJ2-7, with D perhaps matching TRBD2 (6 bases). The TCR comes from a woman in her 70s with acute or convalescent COVID-19. The sequenced sample was peripheral blood. CDR3 sequence: CASSPGRSSYEQYF. CDR3 nucleotides: TGTGCCAGCTCACCAGGGAGGAGCTCCTACGAGCAGTACTTC.